A selection of T cell receptor beta chains follows, all from one sample in a study of blood T cells in healthy people across ages. Via MiXCR, TCRdb re-called the 5' RACE reads, giving one row per CDR3 protein. This sample has under 1,100,000 distinct CDR3 sequences, with less than 25% found just once. These data are also associated with another study on T cells of mothers and their children.

The specimen was blood. The receptors were sampled from a girl aged 2-10 years in good health. CDR3s include the opening cysteine and the closing phenylalanine or tryptophan. D genes are given only for firm matches. Only some rows state a clone size, as once, few, many or a class for expanded clones.

D gene	clone size	V gene	J gene	CDR3 DNA	CDR3 protein
.	few	TRBV7-9	TRBJ2-5	TGTGCCAGCAGCTTGATGGAGGGGGCTTCAGAGACCCAGTACTTC	CASSLMEGASETQYF
.	.	TRBV7-3	TRBJ1-6	TGTGCCAGCAGCTTTAAGGCGGTTACAAGCTCCTATAATTCACCCCTCCACTTT	CASSFKAVTSSYNSPLHF
TRBD2	.	TRBV4-2	TRBJ2-1	TGTGCCAGCAGCCAAGATGGTAGCGGGAGACCTGAGCAGTTCTTC	CASSQDGSGRPEQFF
.	few	TRBV20-1	TRBJ2-3	TGCAGTGCTAGGAAGCGGTTCCTCACAGATACGCAGTATTTT	CSARKRFLTDTQYF
TRBD1	.	TRBV12-3/TRBV12-4	TRBJ2-4	TGTGCCAGCAGCCGCCGGGACAGGGGAAACATTCAGTACTTC	CASSRRDRGNIQYF
.	few	TRBV6-5	TRBJ2-5	TGTGCCAGCAGTTTAGTGACAGGACTAAAAGAGACCCAGTACTTC	CASSLVTGLKETQYF
.	.	TRBV15	TRBJ1-4	TGTGCCACCGCAAGGGAGCCAGGAGGGACTAATGAAAAACTGTTTTTT	CATAREPGGTNEKLFF
.	.	TRBV15	TRBJ1-4	TGTGCCACCAGCACCACTCGGACGGCACAGGACGAAAAACTGTTTTTT	CATSTTRTAQDEKLFF
.	few	TRBV29-1	TRBJ1-1	TGCAGCGTGTCGACAATGAACACTGAAGCTTTCTTT	CSVSTMNTEAFF
TRBD1	few	TRBV15	TRBJ2-7	TGTGCCACCAGCCTTGGGACAGGGAAACCAGGCTACGAGCAGTACTTC	CATSLGTGKPGYEQYF
TRBD2	few	TRBV7-3	TRBJ2-7	TGTGCCAGCAGCGTGACTAGCGGTTCATCCTACGAGCAGTACTTC	CASSVTSGSSYEQYF
.	.	TRBV7-2	TRBJ1-2	TGTGCCAGCAGCTTATATGTGGGGGCGCAAAGTGGCTACACCTTC	CASSLYVGAQSGYTF
TRBD2	.	TRBV7-9	TRBJ2-3	TGTGCCAGCACATCCCCTTTAGCGGGCGGCAGCACAGATACGCAGTATTTT	CASTSPLAGGSTDTQYF
.	.	TRBV20-1	TRBJ2-1	TGCAGTGCTATTGGGCTAGTGGTGTACAATGAGCAGTTCTTC	CSAIGLVVYNEQFF
TRBD1	few	TRBV2	TRBJ1-2	TGTGCCAGCAGTGACCAGGGGGCGCACTATGGCTACACCTTC	CASSDQGAHYGYTF
.	.	TRBV20-1	TRBJ2-7	TGCAGTGCTAGTCAGGGCCTCGCTCCCTACGAGCAGTACTTC	CSASQGLAPYEQYF
.	many	TRBV11-2	TRBJ2-7	TGTGCCAGCAGCCTACACGGGGGATCGTACGAGCAGTACTTC	CASSLHGGSYEQYF
TRBD2	.	TRBV4-3	TRBJ2-1	TGCGCCAGCAGCCAAGATTCCGGGGGGGTTCTTTTTTTC	CASSQDSGGVLFF
.	.	TRBV7-9	TRBJ2-5	TGTGCCAGCAGCTTAGGGGTTGGGCAGGCCCAAGAGACCCAGTACTTC	CASSLGVGQAQETQYF
TRBD1	few	TRBV7-9	TRBJ2-5	TGTGCCAGCAGCTGGGGACAGACCGTCCAAGAGACCCAGTACTTC	CASSWGQTVQETQYF
TRBD1	few	TRBV9	TRBJ1-1	TGTGCCAGCAGCGCGCAGAACCAGGGGGCCCACACTGAAGCTTTCTTT	CASSAQNQGAHTEAFF